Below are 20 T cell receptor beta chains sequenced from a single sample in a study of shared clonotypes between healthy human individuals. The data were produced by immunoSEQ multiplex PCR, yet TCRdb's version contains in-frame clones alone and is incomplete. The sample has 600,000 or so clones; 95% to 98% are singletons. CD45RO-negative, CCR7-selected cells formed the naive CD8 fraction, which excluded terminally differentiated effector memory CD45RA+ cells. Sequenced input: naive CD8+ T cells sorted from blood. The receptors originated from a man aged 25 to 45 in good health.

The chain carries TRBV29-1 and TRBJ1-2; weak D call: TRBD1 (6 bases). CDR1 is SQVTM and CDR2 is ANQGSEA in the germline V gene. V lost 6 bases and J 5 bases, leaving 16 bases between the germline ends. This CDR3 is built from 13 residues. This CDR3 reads CSVESTGKYGYTF. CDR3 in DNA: TGCAGCGTCGAATCGACAGGAAAATATGGCTACACCTTC.

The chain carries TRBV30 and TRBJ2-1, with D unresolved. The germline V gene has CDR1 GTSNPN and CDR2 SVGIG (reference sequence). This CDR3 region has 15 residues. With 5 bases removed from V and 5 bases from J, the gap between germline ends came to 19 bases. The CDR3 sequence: CAWDTLGTIHNEQFF. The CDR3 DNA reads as TGTGCCTGGGACACTCTAGGCACGATCCACAATGAGCAGTTCTTC.

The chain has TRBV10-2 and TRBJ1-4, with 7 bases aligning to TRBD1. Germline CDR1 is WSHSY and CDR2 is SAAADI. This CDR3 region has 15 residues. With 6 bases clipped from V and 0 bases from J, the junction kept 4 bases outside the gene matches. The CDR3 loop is CASRGTAATNEKLFF. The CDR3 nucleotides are TGCGCCAGCAGAGGGACAGCAGCAACTAATGAAAAACTGTTTTTT.

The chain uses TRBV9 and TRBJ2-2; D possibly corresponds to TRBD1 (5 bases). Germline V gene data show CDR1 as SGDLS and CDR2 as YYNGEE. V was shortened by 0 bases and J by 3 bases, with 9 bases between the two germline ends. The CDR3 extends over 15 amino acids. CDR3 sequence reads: CASSVAGSDTGELFF. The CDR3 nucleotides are TGTGCCAGCAGCGTAGCAGGGTCAGACACCGGGGAGCTGTTTTTT.

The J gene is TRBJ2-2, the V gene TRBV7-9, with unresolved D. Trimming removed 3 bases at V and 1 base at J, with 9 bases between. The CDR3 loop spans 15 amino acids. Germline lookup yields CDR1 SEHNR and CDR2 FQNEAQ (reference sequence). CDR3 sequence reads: CASSFIRRNTGELFF. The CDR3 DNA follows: TGTGCCAGCAGCTTTATCAGACGGAACACCGGGGAGCTGTTTTTT.

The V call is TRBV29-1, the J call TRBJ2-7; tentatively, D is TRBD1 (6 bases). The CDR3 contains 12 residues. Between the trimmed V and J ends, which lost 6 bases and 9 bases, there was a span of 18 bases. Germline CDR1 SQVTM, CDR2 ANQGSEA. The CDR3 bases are TGCAGCGTCTTAGGACAGCAAAGCGCGCAGTACTTC. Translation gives CSVLGQQSAQYF.

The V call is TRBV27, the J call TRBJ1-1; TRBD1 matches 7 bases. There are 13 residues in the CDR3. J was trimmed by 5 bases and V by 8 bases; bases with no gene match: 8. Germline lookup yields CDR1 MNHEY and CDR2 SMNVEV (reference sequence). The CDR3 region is CASLRQGQTEAFF. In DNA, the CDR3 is TGTGCCAGCCTTAGACAGGGTCAAACTGAAGCTTTCTTT.

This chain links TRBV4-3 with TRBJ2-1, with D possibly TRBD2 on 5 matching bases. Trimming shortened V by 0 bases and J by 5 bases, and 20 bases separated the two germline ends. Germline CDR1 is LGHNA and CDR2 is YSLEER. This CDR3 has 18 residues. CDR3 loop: CASSQEIRAGAADNEQFF. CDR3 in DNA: TGCGCCAGCAGCCAAGAAATAAGGGCGGGCGCAGCGGACAATGAGCAGTTCTTC.

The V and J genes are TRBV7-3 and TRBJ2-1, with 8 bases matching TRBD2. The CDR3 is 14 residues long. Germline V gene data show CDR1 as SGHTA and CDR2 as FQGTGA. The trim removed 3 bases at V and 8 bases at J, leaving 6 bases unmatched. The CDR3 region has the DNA TGTGCCAGCAGCTTCCCCGGGACTAGTTATGAGCAGTTCTTC. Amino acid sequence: CASSFPGTSYEQFF.

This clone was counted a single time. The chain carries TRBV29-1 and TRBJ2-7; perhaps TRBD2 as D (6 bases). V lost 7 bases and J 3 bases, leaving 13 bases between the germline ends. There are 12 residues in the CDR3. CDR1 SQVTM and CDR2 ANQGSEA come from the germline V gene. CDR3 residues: CSGGTGGYEQYF. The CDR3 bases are TGCAGCGGTGGCACCGGGGGCTACGAGCAGTACTTC.

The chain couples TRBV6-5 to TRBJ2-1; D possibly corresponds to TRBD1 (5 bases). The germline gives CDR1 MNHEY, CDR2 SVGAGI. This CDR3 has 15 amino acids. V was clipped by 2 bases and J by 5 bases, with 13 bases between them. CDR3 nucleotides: TGTGCCAGCAGTTACGCTGGGGCCCCAAACAATGAGCAGTTCTTC. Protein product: CASSYAGAPNNEQFF.

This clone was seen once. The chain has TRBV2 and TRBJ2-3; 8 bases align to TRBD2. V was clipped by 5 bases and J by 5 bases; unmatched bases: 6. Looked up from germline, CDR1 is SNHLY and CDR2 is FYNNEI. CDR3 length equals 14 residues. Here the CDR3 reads CASSSAGVVDTQYF. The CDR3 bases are TGTGCCAGCAGTTCAGCGGGAGTGGTAGATACGCAGTATTTT. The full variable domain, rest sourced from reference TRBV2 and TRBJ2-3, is EPEVTQTPSHQVTQMGQEVILRCVPISNHLYFYWYRQILGQKVEFLVSFYNNEISEKSEIFDDQFSVERPDGSNFTLKIRSTKLEDSAMYFCASSSAGVVDTQYFGPGTRLTVL.

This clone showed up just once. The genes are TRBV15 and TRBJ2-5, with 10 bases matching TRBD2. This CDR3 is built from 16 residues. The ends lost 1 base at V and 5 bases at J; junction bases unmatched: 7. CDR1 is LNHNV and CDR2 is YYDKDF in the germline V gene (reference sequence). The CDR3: CATSRVSSGSWETQYF. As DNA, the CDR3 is TGTGCCACCAGCAGAGTATCTAGCGGGAGTTGGGAGACCCAGTACTTC.

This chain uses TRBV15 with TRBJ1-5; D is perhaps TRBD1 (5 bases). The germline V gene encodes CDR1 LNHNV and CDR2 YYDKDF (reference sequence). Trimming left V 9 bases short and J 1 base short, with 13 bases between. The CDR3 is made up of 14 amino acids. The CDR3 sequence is CATGSWGSNQPQHF. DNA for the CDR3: TGTGCCACGGGGTCTTGGGGGAGCAATCAGCCCCAGCATTTT. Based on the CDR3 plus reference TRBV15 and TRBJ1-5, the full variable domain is DAMVIQNPRYQVTQFGKPVTLSCSQTLNHNVMYWYQQKSSQAPKLLFHYYDKDFNNEADTPDNFQSRRPNTSFCFLDIRSPGLGDTAMYLCATGSWGSNQPQHFGDGTRLSIL.

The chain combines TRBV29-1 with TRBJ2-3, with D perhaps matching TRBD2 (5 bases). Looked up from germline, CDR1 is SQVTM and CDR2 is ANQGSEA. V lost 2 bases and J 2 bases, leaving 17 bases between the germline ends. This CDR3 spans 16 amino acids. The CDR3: CSVEYAEVLITDTQYF. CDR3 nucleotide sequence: TGCAGCGTTGAATATGCGGAGGTACTCATCACAGATACGCAGTATTTT.

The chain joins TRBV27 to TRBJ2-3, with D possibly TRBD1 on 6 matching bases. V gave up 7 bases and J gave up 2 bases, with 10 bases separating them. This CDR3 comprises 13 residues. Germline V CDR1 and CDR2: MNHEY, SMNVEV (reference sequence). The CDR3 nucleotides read TGTGCCAGCATTGGACAGCTCACAGATACGCAGTATTTT. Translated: CASIGQLTDTQYF.

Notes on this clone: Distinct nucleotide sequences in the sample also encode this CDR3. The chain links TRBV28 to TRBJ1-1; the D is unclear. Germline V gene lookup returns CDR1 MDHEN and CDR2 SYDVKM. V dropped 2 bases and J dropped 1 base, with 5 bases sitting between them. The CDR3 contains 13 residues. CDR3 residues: CASSLIRNTEAFF. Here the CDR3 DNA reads TGTGCCAGCAGTTTAATAAGGAACACTGAAGCTTTCTTT.

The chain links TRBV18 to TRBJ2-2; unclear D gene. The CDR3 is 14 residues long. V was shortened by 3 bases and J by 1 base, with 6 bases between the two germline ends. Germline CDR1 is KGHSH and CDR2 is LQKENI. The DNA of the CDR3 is TGTGCCAGCTCACCGGCAGTGAACACCGGGGAGCTGTTTTTT. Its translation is CASSPAVNTGELFF.

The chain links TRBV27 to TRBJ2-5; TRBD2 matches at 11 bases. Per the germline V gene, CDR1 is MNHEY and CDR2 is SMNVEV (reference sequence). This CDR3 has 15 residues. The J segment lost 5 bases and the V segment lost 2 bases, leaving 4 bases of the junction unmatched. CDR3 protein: CASSLVLAGGETQYF. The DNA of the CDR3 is TGTGCCAGCAGTTTAGTCTTAGCGGGAGGGGAGACCCAGTACTTC.

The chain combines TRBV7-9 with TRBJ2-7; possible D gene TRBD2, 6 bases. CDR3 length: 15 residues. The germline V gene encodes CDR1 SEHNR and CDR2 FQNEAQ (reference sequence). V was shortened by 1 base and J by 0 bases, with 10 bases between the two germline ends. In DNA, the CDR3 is TGTGCCAGCAGCTTAGGTCGGGAGAGCTCCTACGAGCAGTACTTC. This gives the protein CASSLGRESSYEQYF.